The 14 T cell receptor beta chains presented below share a single source sample, sequenced in a study of shared clonotypes between healthy human individuals. Naive-designated CD8 cells lacked CD45RO, were positively enriched for CCR7, and omitted terminally differentiated effector memory CD45RA+ cells. Profiled with immunoSEQ multiplex PCR; TCRdb holds only in-frame clones, not every one. The profile shows around 600,000 clones, 98% of them singletons. Sequenced material: naive CD8+ T cells sorted from blood. The origin of the receptors is a man aged 30 to 45 in good health.

The V and J genes are TRBV27 and TRBJ2-7; 7 nucleotides agree with TRBD1. The germline V gene has CDR1 MNHEY and CDR2 SMNVEV (reference sequence). The CDR3 length is 13 residues. V trimming: 5 bases; J trimming: 4 bases; junction bases outside the gene matches: 5. This CDR3 is CASSITGVYEQYF. DNA of the CDR3: TGTGCCAGCAGTATCACAGGGGTGTACGAGCAGTACTTC.

The V gene is TRBV28, the J gene TRBJ2-5; 9 nucleotides align to TRBD2. In germline, CDR1 is MDHEN, CDR2 SYDVKM. This CDR3 contains 15 residues. V lost 2 bases, J lost 5 bases, and 6 bases stayed unmatched. The CDR3 DNA reads TGTGCCAGCAGTTTAAGTAGCGGGAGCAAGGAGACCCAGTACTTC. Residues: CASSLSSGSKETQYF.

Concerning this clone itself: Other nucleotide sequences in the sample specify the same CDR3. V usage is TRBV27 and J usage is TRBJ2-7, with 9 bases matching TRBD2. There are 14 residues in the CDR3. After removal of 3 bases from V and 4 bases from J, the junction contained 4 bases not matched to a gene. CDR1 MNHEY and CDR2 SMNVEV come from the germline V gene (reference sequence). CDR3 sequence reads: CASSLTSGGYEQYF. The CDR3 region has the DNA TGTGCCAGCAGTTTGACTAGCGGAGGGTACGAGCAGTACTTC.

V usage is TRBV11-2 and J usage is TRBJ1-3; tentative D call: TRBD1 (5 bases). The V gene's germline CDR1 is SGHAT and CDR2 FQNNGV. Trimming stripped 4 bases from V and 14 bases from J, with 18 bases between. The CDR3 sequence is 13 residues long. CDR3 bases: TGTGCCAGCAGCTCCATAAACGGGGGAAAAGTATATTTT. Amino acid sequence: CASSSINGGKVYF.

The rearrangement uses TRBV6-4 and TRBJ2-3, with 7 bases identical to TRBD2. This CDR3 has 15 residues. CDR1 MRHNA and CDR2 SNTAGT come from the germline V gene. V was pared by 6 bases and J by 0 bases, with 6 bases of the junction left unmatched. CDR3 loop: CASRKLALSTDTQYF. CDR3 in DNA: TGTGCCAGCAGGAAACTAGCGCTAAGCACAGATACGCAGTATTTT.

The gene calls are TRBV10-3 and TRBJ2-3; TRBD2 agrees at 9 bases. The CDR3 loop spans 15 amino acids. Germline V lookup: CDR1 ENHRY, CDR2 SYGVKD. The junction had 2 bases not matched to a gene; V was cut back by 3 bases and J by 1 base. The CDR3 nucleotides are TGTGCCATCAGTGATAGCGGGAGAGGCACAGATACGCAGTATTTT. Encoded protein: CAISDSGRGTDTQYF.

This clone was counted between two and nine times. The V call is TRBV2, the J call TRBJ2-1; a weak D match, TRBD1 (5 bases). The V end lost 7 bases, the J end lost 8 bases, and 6 bases lay between the germline ends. This CDR3 contains 10 residues. Looked up from germline, CDR1 is SNHLY and CDR2 is FYNNEI. The CDR3 DNA reads TGTGCCAGCAAGGGGTATGAGCAGTTCTTC. It yields the protein CASKGYEQFF.

The J gene is TRBJ2-1, the V gene TRBV18; 9 bases are shared with TRBD2. This CDR3 comprises 20 residues. Trimming cost V 0 bases and J 0 bases; bases outside gene matches: 12. In germline, CDR1 is KGHSH, CDR2 LQKENI. CDR3 amino acids: CASSPPTLGLAGSSYNEQFF. In nucleotides, the CDR3 is TGTGCCAGCTCACCACCGACTCTGGGGCTAGCGGGAAGCTCCTACAATGAGCAGTTCTTC.

In the case of this clone: Other DNA sequences in this sample translate to the same CDR3. The V call is TRBV30, the J call TRBJ2-7; possibly TRBD1 for D (6 bases). Germline V gives CDR1 GTSNPN, CDR2 SVGIG (reference sequence). The CDR3 has 12 residues. V lost 4 bases and J lost 0, with 7 bases in between. This CDR3 is CAWTGDSYEQYF. CDR3 bases: TGTGCCTGGACAGGGGACTCCTACGAGCAGTACTTC.

On this clone itself: Other DNA sequences of this sample code for an identical CDR3. V gene TRBV6-5 combines with J gene TRBJ2-1, with 8 bases aligning to TRBD2. Germline values: CDR1 MNHEY, CDR2 SVGAGI. The V and J ends lost 0 bases and 3 bases, in that order; junction bases with no gene match: 1. This CDR3 is built from 15 residues. The CDR3 is CASSYSAGGYNEQFF. The CDR3 DNA is TGTGCCAGCAGTTACTCGGCGGGAGGCTACAATGAGCAGTTCTTC.

The chain links TRBV5-1 to TRBJ2-4; the match to TRBD1 covers 7 bases. After removal of 4 bases from V and 1 base from J, the junction contained 8 bases not matched to a gene. Germline CDR1 SGHRS, CDR2 YFSETQ. The CDR3 contains 16 residues. The CDR3 region is CASSLQTGNAKNIQYF. The CDR3 DNA reads as TGCGCCAGCAGCCTCCAGACAGGGAACGCCAAAAACATTCAGTACTTC.

This chain joins TRBV11-2 and TRBJ2-7; D is possibly TRBD1 (6 bases). Germline CDR1 and CDR2: SGHAT and FQNNGV. V was trimmed by 2 bases and J by 3 bases, leaving 8 bases between them. This CDR3 has 13 amino acids. The CDR3 DNA is TGTGCCAGCAGCTTAAGGGGGATCTACGAGCAGTACTTC. Encoded protein: CASSLRGIYEQYF.

The genes are TRBV7-2 and TRBJ2-3; 15 bases map to TRBD2. Germline V CDR1 and CDR2: SGHTA, FQGNSA. CDR3 length: 17 amino acids. Germline trimming cut 3 bases from V and 5 bases from J; bases unmatched to any gene: 6. CDR3 DNA sequence: TGTGCCAGCAGCTTTGGACTAGCGGGAGGGCTGGGAGATACGCAGTATTTT. Translated: CASSFGLAGGLGDTQYF.

The chain combines TRBV5-1 with TRBJ2-1; 11 bases map to TRBD2. The V gene's germline CDR1 is SGHRS and CDR2 YFSETQ. This CDR3 contains 16 residues. V lost 2 bases, J lost 8 bases, and 9 bases stayed unmatched. The CDR3 loop is CASSFRPGLAVYEQFF. The DNA of the CDR3 is TGCGCCAGCAGCTTTAGACCGGGACTAGCGGTGTATGAGCAGTTCTTC.